This T cell receptor beta chain was identified during a study of T cell changes during pregnancy in multiple sclerosis. Measured with immunoSEQ multiplex PCR; TCRdb has only the in-frame clones, and not every one. The sample has tens of thousands of clones; 89% are singletons. The germline V and J ends were trimmed by 4 bases and 4 bases, with 11 bases remaining between them. Germline lookup yields CDR1 SGDLS and CDR2 YYNGEE. CDR3 size: 13 residues. The chain recombines TRBV9 with TRBJ1-2; tentative D call: TRBD1 (5 bases). The origin of this receptor is a female donor with multiple sclerosis, enrolled in a pregnancy study. The sequencing here drew on CD4+ T cells from peripheral blood mononuclear cells, taken in the first trimester of pregnancy. CDR3 residues: CASSQGVAYGYTF. The CDR3 DNA follows: TGTGCCAGCAGCCAGGGTGTCGCCTATGGCTACACCTTC. The variable domain in full, with the rest retrieved from reference TRBV9 and TRBJ1-2, is DSGVTQTPKHLITATGQRVTLRCSPRSGDLSVYWYQQSLDQGLQFLIQYYNGEERAKGNILERFSAQQFPDLHSELNLSSLELGDSALYFCASSQGVAYGYTFGSGTRLTVV.